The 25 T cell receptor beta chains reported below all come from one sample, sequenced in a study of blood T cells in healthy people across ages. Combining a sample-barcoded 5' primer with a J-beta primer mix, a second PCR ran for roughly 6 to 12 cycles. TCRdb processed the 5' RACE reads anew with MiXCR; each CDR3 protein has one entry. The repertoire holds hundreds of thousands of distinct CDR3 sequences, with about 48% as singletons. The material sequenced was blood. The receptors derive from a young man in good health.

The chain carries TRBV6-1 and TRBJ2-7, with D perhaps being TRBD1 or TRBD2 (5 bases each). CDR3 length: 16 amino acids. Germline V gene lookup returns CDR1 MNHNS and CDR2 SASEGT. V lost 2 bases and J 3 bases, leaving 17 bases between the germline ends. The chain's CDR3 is CASSERDGELFYEQYF. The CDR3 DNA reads TGTGCCAGCAGTGAACGGGACGGAGAATTATTCTACGAGCAGTACTTC.

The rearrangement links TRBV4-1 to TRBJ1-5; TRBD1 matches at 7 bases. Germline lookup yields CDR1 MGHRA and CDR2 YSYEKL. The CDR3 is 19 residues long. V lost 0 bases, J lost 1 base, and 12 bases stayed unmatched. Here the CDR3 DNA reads TGCGCCAGCAGCCAAGATCTGGACGAGGGGGCGCGAAGCAATCAGCCCCAGCATTTT. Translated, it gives CASSQDLDEGARSNQPQHF.

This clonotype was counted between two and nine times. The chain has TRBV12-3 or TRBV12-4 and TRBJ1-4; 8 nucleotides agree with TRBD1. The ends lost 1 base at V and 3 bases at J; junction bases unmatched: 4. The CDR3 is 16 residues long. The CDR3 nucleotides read TGTGCCAGCAGTTTAGGAGGACAGGGTCCTAATGAAAAACTGTTTTTT. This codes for CASSLGGQGPNEKLFF.

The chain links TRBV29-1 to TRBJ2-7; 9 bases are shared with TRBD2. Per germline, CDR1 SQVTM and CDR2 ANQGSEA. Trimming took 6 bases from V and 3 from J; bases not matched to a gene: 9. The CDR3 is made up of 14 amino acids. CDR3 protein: CSVLGASGDYEQYF. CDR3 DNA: TGCAGCGTCCTTGGGGCTAGCGGGGACTACGAGCAGTACTTC.

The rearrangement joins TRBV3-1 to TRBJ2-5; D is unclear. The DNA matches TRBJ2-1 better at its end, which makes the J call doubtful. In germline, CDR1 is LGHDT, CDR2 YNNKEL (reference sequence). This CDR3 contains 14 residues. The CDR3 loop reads CASSQGRAVDEQFF. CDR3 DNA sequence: TGTGCCAGCAGCCAAGGCCGTGCGGTGGATGAGCAGTTCTTC.

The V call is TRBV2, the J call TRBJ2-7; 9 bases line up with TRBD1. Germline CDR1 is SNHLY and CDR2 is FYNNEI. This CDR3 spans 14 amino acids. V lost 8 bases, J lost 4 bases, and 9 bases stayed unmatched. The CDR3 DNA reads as TGTGCCAGCGCGGCCGGGACAGGGTCGTACGAGCAGTACTTC. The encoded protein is CASAAGTGSYEQYF.

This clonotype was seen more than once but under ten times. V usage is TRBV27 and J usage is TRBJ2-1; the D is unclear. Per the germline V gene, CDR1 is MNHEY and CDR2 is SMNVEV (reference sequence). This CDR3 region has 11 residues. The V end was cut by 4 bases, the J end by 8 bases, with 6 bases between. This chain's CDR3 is CASSSPYEQFF. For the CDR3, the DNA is TGTGCCAGCAGTTCCCCCTATGAGCAGTTCTTC.

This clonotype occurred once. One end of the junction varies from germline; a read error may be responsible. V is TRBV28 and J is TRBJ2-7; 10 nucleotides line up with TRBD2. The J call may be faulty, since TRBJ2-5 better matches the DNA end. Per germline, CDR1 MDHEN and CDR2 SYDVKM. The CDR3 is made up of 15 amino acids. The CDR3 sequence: CTSSLTSGDQETQYF. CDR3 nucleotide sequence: TGTACCAGCAGTTTAACTAGCGGGGATCAAGAGACCCAGTACTTC.

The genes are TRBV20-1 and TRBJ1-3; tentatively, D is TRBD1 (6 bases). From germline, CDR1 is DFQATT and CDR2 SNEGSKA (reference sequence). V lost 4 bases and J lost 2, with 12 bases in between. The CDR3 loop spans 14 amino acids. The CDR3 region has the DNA TGCAGTGCTATCAGGGGAATTGCTGGAAACACCATATATTTT. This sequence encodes CSAIRGIAGNTIYF.

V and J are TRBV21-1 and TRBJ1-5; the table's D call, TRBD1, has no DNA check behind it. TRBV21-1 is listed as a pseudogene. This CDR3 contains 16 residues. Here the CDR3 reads CASSKGEGHSNQPQHF. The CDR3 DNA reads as TGTGCCAGCAGCAAAGGGGAAGGGCATAGCAATCAGCCCCAGCATTTT.

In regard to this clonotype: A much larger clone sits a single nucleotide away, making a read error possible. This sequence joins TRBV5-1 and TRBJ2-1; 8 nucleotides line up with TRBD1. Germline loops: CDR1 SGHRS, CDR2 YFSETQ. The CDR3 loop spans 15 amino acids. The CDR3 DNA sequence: TGCGCCAGCAGCTTGGGGACAGGGATCTACAATGAGCAGTCCTTC. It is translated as CASSLGTGIYNEQSF.

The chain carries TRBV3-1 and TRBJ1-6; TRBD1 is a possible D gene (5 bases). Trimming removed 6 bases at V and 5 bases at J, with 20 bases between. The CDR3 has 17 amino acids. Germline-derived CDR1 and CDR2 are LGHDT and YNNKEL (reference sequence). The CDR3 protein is CASRLSWDLGNNSPLHF. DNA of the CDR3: TGTGCCAGCAGACTTTCCTGGGACCTTGGGAATAATTCACCCCTCCACTTT. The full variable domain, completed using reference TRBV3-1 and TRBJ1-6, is DTAVSQTPKYLVTQMGNDKSIKCEQNLGHDTMYWYKQDSKKFLKIMFSYNNKELIINETVPNRFSPKSPDKAHLNLHINSLELGDSAVYFCASRLSWDLGNNSPLHFGNGTRLTVT.

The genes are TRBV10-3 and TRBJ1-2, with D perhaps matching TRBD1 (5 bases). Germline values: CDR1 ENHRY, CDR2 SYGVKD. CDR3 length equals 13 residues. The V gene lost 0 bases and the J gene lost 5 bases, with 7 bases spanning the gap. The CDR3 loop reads CAISESGLYGYTF. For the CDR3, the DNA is TGTGCCATCAGTGAGTCGGGACTTTATGGCTACACCTTC.

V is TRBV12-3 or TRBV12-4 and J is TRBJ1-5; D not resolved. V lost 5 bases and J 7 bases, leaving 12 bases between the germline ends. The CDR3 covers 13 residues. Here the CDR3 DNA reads TGTGCCAGCAGTATCCGCGTCCAGCAGCCCCAGCATTTT. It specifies CASSIRVQQPQHF.

The CDR3 region has the DNA TGTGCCAGCAGCCAAGATTGGGACAGGGGTCAGCCCCAGCATTTT. This gives the protein CASSQDWDRGQPQHF. The chain joins TRBV4-2 to TRBJ1-5; 10 nucleotides line up with TRBD1. The trim removed 0 bases at V and 6 bases at J, leaving 2 bases unmatched. The germline gives CDR1 LGHNA, CDR2 YNFKEQ. CDR3 length equals 15 residues.

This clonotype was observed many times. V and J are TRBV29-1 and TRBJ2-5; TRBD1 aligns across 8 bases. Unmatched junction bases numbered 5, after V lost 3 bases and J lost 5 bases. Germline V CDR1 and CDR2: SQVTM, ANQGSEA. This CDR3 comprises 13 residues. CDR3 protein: CSVDRGRGETQYF. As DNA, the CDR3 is TGCAGCGTTGACAGGGGGCGCGGTGAGACCCAGTACTTC.

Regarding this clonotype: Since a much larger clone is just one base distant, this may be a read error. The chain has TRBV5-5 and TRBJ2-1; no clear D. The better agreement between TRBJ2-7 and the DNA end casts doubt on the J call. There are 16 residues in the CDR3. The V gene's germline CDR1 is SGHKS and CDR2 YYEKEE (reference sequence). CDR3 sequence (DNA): TGTGCCAGCAGCTGGTCGGTAAGGCCCTCCTACAATGAGCAGTACTTC. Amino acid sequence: CASSWSVRPSYNEQYF.

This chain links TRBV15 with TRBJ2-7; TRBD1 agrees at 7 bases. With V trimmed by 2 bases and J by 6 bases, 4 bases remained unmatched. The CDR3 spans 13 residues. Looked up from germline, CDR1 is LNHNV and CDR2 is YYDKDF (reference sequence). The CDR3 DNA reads TGTGCCACCAGCAGACAGGGGGTTAGCGAGCAGTACTTC. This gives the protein CATSRQGVSEQYF. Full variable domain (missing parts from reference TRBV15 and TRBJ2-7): DAMVIQNPRYQVTQFGKPVTLSCSQTLNHNVMYWYQQKSSQAPKLLFHYYDKDFNNEADTPDNFQSRRPNTSFCFLDIRSPGLGDTAMYLCATSRQGVSEQYFGPGTRLTVT.

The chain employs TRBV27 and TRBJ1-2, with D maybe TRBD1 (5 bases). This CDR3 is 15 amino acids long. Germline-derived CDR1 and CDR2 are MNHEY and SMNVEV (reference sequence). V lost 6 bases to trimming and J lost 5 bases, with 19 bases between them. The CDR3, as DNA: TGTGCCAGCAGGGAGGACACAGGAGGTGGGTATGGCTACACCTTC. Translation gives CASREDTGGGYGYTF.

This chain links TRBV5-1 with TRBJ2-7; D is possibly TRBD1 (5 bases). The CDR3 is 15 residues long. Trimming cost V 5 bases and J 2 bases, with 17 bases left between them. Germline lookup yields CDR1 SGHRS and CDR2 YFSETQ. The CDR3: CASSSKTEIAYEQYF. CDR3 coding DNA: TGCGCCAGCAGTTCAAAGACAGAGATCGCCTACGAGCAGTACTTC.

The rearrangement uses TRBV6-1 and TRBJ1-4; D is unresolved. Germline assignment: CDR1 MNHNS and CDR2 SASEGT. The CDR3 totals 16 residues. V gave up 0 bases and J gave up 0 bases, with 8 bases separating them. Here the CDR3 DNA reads TGTGCCAGCAGTGAAGCGAGGGCCACAACTAATGAAAAACTGTTTTTT. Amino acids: CASSEARATTNEKLFF.

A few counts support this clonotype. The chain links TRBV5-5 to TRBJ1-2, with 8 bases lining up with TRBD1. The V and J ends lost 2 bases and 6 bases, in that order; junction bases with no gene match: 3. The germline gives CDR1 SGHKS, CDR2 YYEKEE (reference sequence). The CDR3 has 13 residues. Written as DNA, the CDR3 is TGTGCCAGCAGCTTCCGGACAGGGAATGGCTACACCTTC. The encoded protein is CASSFRTGNGYTF.

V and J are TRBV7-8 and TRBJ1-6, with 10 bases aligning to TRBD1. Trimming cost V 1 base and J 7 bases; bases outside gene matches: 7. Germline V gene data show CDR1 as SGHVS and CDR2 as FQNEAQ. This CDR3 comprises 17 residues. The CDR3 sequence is CASSLDYRDRGNSPLHF. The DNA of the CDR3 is TGTGCCAGCAGCTTAGACTACCGGGACAGGGGAAATTCACCCCTCCACTTT. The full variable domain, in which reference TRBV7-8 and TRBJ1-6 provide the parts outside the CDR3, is GAGVSQSPRYKVAKRGQDVALRCDPISGHVSLFWYQQALGQGPEFLTYFQNEAQLDKSGLPSDRFFAERPEGSVSTLKIQRTQQEDSAVYLCASSLDYRDRGNSPLHFGNGTRLTVT.

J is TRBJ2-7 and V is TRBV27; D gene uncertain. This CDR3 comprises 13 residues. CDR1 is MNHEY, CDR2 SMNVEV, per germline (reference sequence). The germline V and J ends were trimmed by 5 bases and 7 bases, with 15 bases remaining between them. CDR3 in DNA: TGTGCCAGCAGTCCTCGCCGGGCCCCAGAGCAGTACTTC. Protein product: CASSPRRAPEQYF.

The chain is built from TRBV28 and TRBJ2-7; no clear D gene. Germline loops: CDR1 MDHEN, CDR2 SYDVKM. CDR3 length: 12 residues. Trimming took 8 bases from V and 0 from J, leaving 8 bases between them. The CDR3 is CASCRTSYEQYF. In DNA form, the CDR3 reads TGTGCCAGCTGCAGGACCTCCTACGAGCAGTACTTC.